These 21 T cell receptor beta chains share one sample of origin, sequenced in a study of spatial heterogeneity in lung cancer. Time point described: blood at routine non-recurrence follow-up after resection. TCRdb re-analysed the 5' RACE reads in MiXCR, keeping a single row per CDR3 protein. The sample lists about 38,000 distinct CDR3 sequences, around 7.6% seen once, with about 9.2% in the top ten. The sequencing used PBMCs, collected at follow-up. These receptors were obtained from a male donor with early-stage non-small cell lung cancer.

This clonotype was observed a few times. The genes are TRBV7-9 and TRBJ1-2; D possibly corresponds to TRBD1 (5 bases). V dropped 4 bases and J dropped 5 bases, with 14 bases sitting between them. The CDR3 runs to 14 residues. Germline CDR1 reads SEHNR; CDR2 reads FQNEAQ (reference sequence). CDR3 amino acids: CASSSRGGPYGYTF. The DNA of the CDR3 is TGTGCCAGCAGCTCCCGGGGCGGACCATATGGCTACACCTTC. Together with reference TRBV7-9 and TRBJ1-2, the CDR3 gives the full variable domain: DTGVSQNPRHKITKRGQNVTFRCDPISEHNRLYWYRQTLGQGPEFLTYFQNEAQLEKSRLLSDRFSAERPKGSFSTLEIQRTEQGDSAMYLCASSSRGGPYGYTFGSGTRLTVV.

This clonotype occurred many times. The chain uses TRBV5-1 and TRBJ1-1, with 11 bases aligning to TRBD1. The V and J ends lost 4 bases and 8 bases, in that order; junction bases with no gene match: 4. CDR3 length: 13 amino acids. Germline V CDR1 and CDR2: SGHRS, YFSETQ. CDR3: CASSRTGGEEAFF. CDR3 nucleotide sequence: TGCGCCAGCAGCAGGACAGGGGGCGAAGAAGCTTTCTTT.

This chain joins TRBV9 and TRBJ2-5; D unclear. This CDR3 is built from 13 residues. Germline V CDR1 and CDR2: SGDLS, YYNGEE. The V gene lost 0 bases and the J gene lost 2 bases, with 5 bases spanning the gap. CDR3 DNA sequence: TGTGCCAGCAGCGTAGGTCCACAAGAGACCCAGTACTTC. The encoded protein is CASSVGPQETQYF.

A single count supports this clonotype. The rearrangement joins TRBV20-1 to TRBJ1-2; D uncertain. The CDR3 is 12 amino acids. Germline-derived CDR1 and CDR2 are DFQATT and SNEGSKA (reference sequence). The V and J ends lost 5 bases and 2 bases respectively, with 9 bases between them. CDR3 sequence: CSAHRGNYGYTF. The CDR3 nucleotides are TGCAGTGCTCACCGGGGAAACTATGGCTACACCTTC.

A word on this clonotype: A read error may explain this, as a much larger clone is one base away. This sequence joins TRBV16 and TRBJ2-7; D perhaps matches TRBD2 (6 bases). This CDR3 comprises 14 residues. CDR1 is KGHSY, CDR2 FQNENV, per germline. The CDR3 region has the DNA TGTGTCAGCAGCCAATCGCGGGGTACGGTTGAGCAGTACTTC. This sequence encodes CVSSQSRGTVEQYF.

The V call is TRBV5-1, the J call TRBJ2-7, with D unresolved. The CDR3 is 11 amino acids. Germline V lookup: CDR1 SGHRS, CDR2 YFSETQ. Between the trimmed V and J ends, which lost 4 bases and 3 bases, there was a span of 5 bases. CDR3 in amino acids: CASSENYEQYF. CDR3 bases: TGCGCCAGCAGCGAAAACTACGAGCAGTACTTC.

The table lists this clonotype with a few counts. V gene TRBV12-3 or TRBV12-4 combines with J gene TRBJ2-7; D gene uncertain. Trimming pared 5 bases from V and 2 bases from J, leaving 4 bases between. This CDR3 contains 11 residues. In nucleotides, the CDR3 is TGTGCCAGCAGTACAGCCTACGAGCAGTACTTC. This gives the protein CASSTAYEQYF.

This clonotype came up a few times. The J gene is TRBJ2-1, the V gene TRBV15; 9 bases fit TRBD1. The CDR3 has 18 amino acids. J lost 8 bases, V lost 4 bases, and 18 bases had no gene match. Germline CDR1 LNHNV, CDR2 YYDKDF (reference sequence). CDR3 amino acids: CATSIRGGGTGRRDEQFF. CDR3 coding DNA: TGTGCCACCAGCATACGCGGAGGGGGGACAGGGAGGCGCGATGAGCAGTTCTTC.

This clonotype was picked up many times. The V and J genes are TRBV2 and TRBJ2-3; D not resolved. The CDR3 extends over 13 amino acids. The ends were cut back, 6 bases at V and 2 bases at J, with 9 bases in the middle. Germline lookup yields CDR1 SNHLY and CDR2 FYNNEI. The CDR3 loop is CASRRISTDTQYF. The CDR3 DNA is TGTGCCAGCAGGAGGATCTCCACAGATACGCAGTATTTT.

This clonotype has ten or more counts. The CDR3 DNA is TGTGCCAGCAGGGCCGGGACAGATCATAGCAACTATGGCTACACCTTC. It translates to CASRAGTDHSNYGYTF. This chain joins TRBV27 and TRBJ1-2; the match to TRBD1 covers 7 bases. Germline V gives CDR1 MNHEY, CDR2 SMNVEV (reference sequence). The CDR3 has 16 residues. V trimming: 6 bases; J trimming: 2 bases; junction bases outside the gene matches: 12.

This clonotype was seen repeatedly, ten times or more. This sequence joins TRBV6-5 and TRBJ2-1; the D gene is possibly TRBD1 (6 bases). Germline CDR1 MNHEY, CDR2 SVGAGI. V gave up 3 bases and J gave up 8 bases, with 11 bases separating them. The CDR3 spans 13 residues. DNA of the CDR3: TGTGCCAGCAGTTATAACAGGGAAGATGAGCAGTTCTTC. Protein product: CASSYNREDEQFF.

This clonotype was counted many times. The chain links TRBV5-1 to TRBJ2-1; the D is unclear. This CDR3 contains 12 residues. Germline CDR1 is SGHRS and CDR2 is YFSETQ. V was pared by 0 bases and J by 8 bases, with 6 bases between. This chain's CDR3 is CASSLDSYEQFF. The DNA for the CDR3 is TGCGCCAGCAGCTTGGACAGTTATGAGCAGTTCTTC.

This clonotype was observed at least ten times. The rearrangement links TRBV6-5 to TRBJ2-4, with D perhaps TRBD1 (6 bases). CDR1 is MNHEY and CDR2 is SVGAGI in the germline V gene. The V end lost 5 bases, the J end lost 8 bases, and 7 bases lay between the germline ends. The CDR3 length is 11 residues. CDR3 sequence (DNA): TGTGCCAGCAGTGAGGGGGACATTCAGTACTTC. This translates into CASSEGDIQYF.

The CDR3 spells CASSLQNMNTEAFF. CDR3 coding DNA: TGTGCCAGCAGCTTGCAGAACATGAACACTGAAGCTTTCTTT. V gene TRBV5-5 combines with J gene TRBJ1-1; no clear D gene. The length of the CDR3 is 14 residues. V shed 1 base and J shed 0 bases, with 7 bases lying between them. Germline CDR1 and CDR2: SGHKS and YYEKEE (reference sequence). The full variable domain, in which reference TRBV5-5 and TRBJ1-1 provide the parts outside the CDR3, is DAGVTQSPTHLIKTRGQQVTLRCSPISGHKSVSWYQQVLGQGPQFIFQYYEKEERGRGNFPDRFSARQFPNYSSELNVNALLLGDSALYLCASSLQNMNTEAFFGQGTRLTVV.

This clonotype was recorded a few times. CDR3 loop: CSVADSSYEQYF. In DNA form, the CDR3 reads TGCAGCGTTGCGGACAGCTCCTACGAGCAGTACTTC. The rearrangement links TRBV29-1 to TRBJ2-7; possibly TRBD1 for D (6 bases). The V gene's germline CDR1 is SQVTM and CDR2 ANQGSEA. Trimming shortened V by 4 bases and J by 0 bases, and 7 bases separated the two germline ends. The CDR3 spans 12 residues.

This clonotype was counted at least ten times. The chain employs TRBV5-1 and TRBJ2-2; D possibly corresponds to TRBD2 (6 bases). The V end was cut by 0 bases, the J end by 7 bases, with 10 bases between. The germline V gene encodes CDR1 SGHRS and CDR2 YFSETQ. CDR3 length: 14 amino acids. CDR3 in amino acids: CASSLEAGFGELFF. CDR3 bases: TGCGCCAGCAGCTTGGAGGCGGGATTCGGGGAGCTGTTTTTT.

This clonotype has at least ten counts. This sequence joins TRBV10-3 and TRBJ2-1, with 12 bases identical to TRBD2. The CDR3 is 19 amino acids. The V segment lost 3 bases and the J segment 4 bases; nucleotides outside the gene matches: 13. Germline values: CDR1 ENHRY, CDR2 SYGVKD. The CDR3 sequence: CAISEQVGLAGGQYNEQFF. CDR3 bases: TGTGCCATCAGTGAACAGGTTGGGCTAGCGGGGGGGCAGTACAATGAGCAGTTCTTC.

There are many counts of this clonotype. The chain has TRBV10-3 and TRBJ1-2; 8 bases are shared with TRBD1. V lost 0 bases, J lost 5 bases, and 2 bases stayed unmatched. This CDR3 region has 14 residues. Per the germline V gene, CDR1 is ENHRY and CDR2 is SYGVKD. For the CDR3, the DNA is TGTGCCATCAGTGAGTCCCAGGGGGCATATGGCTACACCTTC. It translates to CAISESQGAYGYTF.

This clonotype was seen many times. V usage is TRBV11-2 and J usage is TRBJ1-1; D call uncertain. Trimming cost V 5 bases and J 3 bases, with 4 bases left between them. Germline V lookup: CDR1 SGHAT, CDR2 FQNNGV. CDR3 size: 11 residues. Here the CDR3 reads CASSGYTEAFF. Written as DNA, the CDR3 is TGTGCCAGCAGCGGGTACACTGAAGCTTTCTTT.

This clonotype came up many times. This rearrangement joins TRBV7-9 to TRBJ2-1; D gene unclear. The CDR3 sequence is 15 residues long. From germline, CDR1 is SEHNR and CDR2 FQNEAQ (reference sequence). Trimming removed 1 base from V and 3 bases from J, with 10 bases in between. Here the CDR3 DNA reads TGTGCCAGCAGCTTAGGTGGCGGTAGCTACAATGAGCAGTTCTTC. Its translation is CASSLGGGSYNEQFF.

This clonotype was counted at least ten times. This chain uses TRBV19 with TRBJ1-5; D might be TRBD1 (5 bases). The CDR3 has 14 residues. V dropped 7 bases and J dropped 5 bases, with 15 bases sitting between them. CDR1 LNHDA and CDR2 SQIVND come from the germline V gene (reference sequence). CDR3 coding DNA: TGTGCCAGTACCCAAGGAGGGGAACATCAGCCCCAGCATTTT. Translating it yields CASTQGGEHQPQHF.